Listed below are T cell receptor beta chains from one sample, sequenced in a study of early T cells in non-severe SARS-CoV-2 infection. Each CDR3 protein gets one entry after TCRdb re-called the 5' RACE reads with MiXCR. The sample records tens of thousands of distinct CDR3 sequences, 5.7% being singletons. Sequencing was carried out using whole blood. The receptors stem from an adult who was a healthcare worker with PCR-confirmed SARS-CoV-2 infection or an uninfected control (not recorded which). Each CDR3 is given with its conserved first and last residue. A D gene is named only where the DNA matches it firmly. Size tells how often a clone was seen (once, few, many) or the class of an expanded clone, and some rows leave it out.

many,TRBV14,.,12,TRBJ2-1,CASSRLYNEQFF,TGTGCCAGCAGCCGACTGTACAATGAGCAGTTCTTC
many,TRBV12-3/TRBV12-4,.,15,TRBJ1-2,CASSLALYGAYGYTF,TGTGCCAGCAGTTTAGCGCTCTACGGAGCCTATGGCTACACCTTC
few,TRBV11-2,.,10,TRBJ2-1,CASSSEGQFF,TGTGCCAGCAGCTCAGAGGGGCAGTTCTTC
many,TRBV18,.,11,TRBJ2-3,CASAETDTQYF,TGTGCCAGCGCGGAGACAGATACGCAGTATTTT
many,TRBV4-1,.,15,TRBJ2-3,CASSPHWRGRRLVYF,TGCGCCAGCAGCCCCCACTGGCGGGGGCGCAGGTTGGTGTATTTT
many,TRBV29-1,.,13,TRBJ2-3,CSVTRLVTDTQYF,TGCAGCGTTACTAGGCTTGTCACAGATACGCAGTATTTT
few,TRBV28,.,16,TRBJ1-1,CASSLGDPRRNTEAFF,TGTGCCAGCAGTTTAGGGGACCCACGAAGGAACACTGAAGCTTTCTTT
.,TRBV9,.,14,TRBJ1-6,CASSEGTIGSPLHF,TGTGCCAGCAGCGAAGGGACAATCGGTTCACCCCTCCACTTT
many,TRBV10-1,.,16,TRBJ2-2,CASSETVPLNTGELFF,TGCGCCAGCAGTGAGACGGTTCCCCTGAACACCGGGGAGCTGTTTTTT
many,TRBV5-4,TRBD2,15,TRBJ2-3,CASSGLAGPEDTQYF,TGTGCCAGCAGCGGGCTAGCGGGGCCAGAGGATACGCAGTATTTT
few,TRBV28,TRBD1,14,TRBJ1-5,CASSAGTGRQPQHF,TGTGCCAGCAGCGCTGGGACAGGGAGGCAGCCCCAGCATTTT
many,TRBV7-6,.,12,TRBJ2-3,CASSNQGGAQYF,TGTGCCAGCAGCAACCAGGGGGGTGCGCAGTATTTT
many,TRBV7-6,.,17,TRBJ2-2,CASSLEGPSSGTGELFF,TGTGCCAGCAGCTTAGAAGGACCCTCCTCGGGCACCGGGGAGCTGTTTTTT
.,TRBV10-3,TRBD1,15,TRBJ2-3,CAISEGDRDTDTQYF,TGTGCCATCAGTGAGGGGGACAGGGACACAGATACGCAGTATTTT
.,TRBV20-1,TRBD1,15,TRBJ2-2,CSAREPGQGFRELFF,TGCAGTGCTAGAGAGCCGGGACAGGGTTTCCGGGAGCTGTTTTTT
.,TRBV5-1,TRBD1,17,TRBJ2-7,CASSRDAGQGALYEQYF,TGCGCCAGCAGCCGGGATGCGGGACAGGGAGCCCTCTACGAGCAGTACTTC
many,TRBV7-2,.,15,TRBJ2-5,CASIPESGLGRTQYF,TGTGCCAGCATCCCCGAGAGCGGCCTAGGGAGGACCCAGTACTTC
many,TRBV19,.,13,TRBJ1-3,CASSLRSGNTIYF,TGTGCCAGTAGTCTCCGATCCGGAAACACCATATATTTT
many,TRBV5-1,.,13,TRBJ2-1,CASSLELLSGQFF,TGCGCCAGCAGCTTGGAGCTTCTCAGCGGGCAGTTCTTC
.,TRBV10-3,.,13,TRBJ2-3,CATEAASTDTQYF,TGTGCCACCGAAGCGGCTAGCACAGATACGCAGTATTTT
many,TRBV5-4,TRBD1,14,TRBJ1-1,CASSFDRDGTEAFF,TGTGCCAGCAGCTTCGACAGGGATGGCACTGAAGCTTTCTTT
medium-sized,TRBV14,.,16,TRBJ1-4,CASSRWYGGPNEKLFF,TGTGCCAGCAGCCGGTGGTATGGGGGGCCTAATGAAAAACTGTTTTTT
.,TRBV12-3/TRBV12-4,TRBD2,18,TRBJ2-3,CASSLRGLAGGTTDTQYF,TGTGCCAGCAGTCTCCGGGGACTAGCGGGGGGAACCACAGATACGCAGTATTTT
many,TRBV28,.,12,TRBJ2-4,CASVGDKNIQYF,TGTGCCAGCGTAGGGGACAAAAACATTCAGTACTTC
many,TRBV30,.,13,TRBJ2-1,CAWSDSFGNEQFF,TGTGCCTGGAGTGACTCCTTTGGGAATGAGCAGTTCTTC
many,TRBV27,.,15,TRBJ1-1,CASSLSWGSNTEAFF,TGTGCCAGCAGTTTATCGTGGGGCTCGAACACTGAAGCTTTCTTT
many,TRBV6-5,.,12,TRBJ1-1,CASCGGNTEAFF,TGTGCCAGCTGCGGAGGGAACACTGAAGCTTTCTTT
.,TRBV20-1,.,16,TRBJ2-3,CSARPGTAWVTDTQYF,TGCAGTGCTAGACCGGGGACGGCCTGGGTCACAGATACGCAGTATTTT
many,TRBV4-2,.,16,TRBJ2-5,CASSRVASGAPETQYF,TGTGCCAGCAGCCGAGTTGCTTCGGGGGCCCCGGAGACCCAGTACTTC
many,TRBV13,TRBD1,15,TRBJ2-5,CASSRQGIWGETQYF,TGTGCCAGCAGCCGACAGGGGATATGGGGAGAGACCCAGTACTTC
.,TRBV4-3,TRBD1,16,TRBJ2-3,CASSQAQPGQGDTQYF,TGCGCCAGCAGCCAAGCGCAACCGGGACAGGGCGATACGCAGTATTTT
many,TRBV7-2,TRBD1,17,TRBJ1-4,CASSPRTGGTTNEKLFF,TGTGCCAGCAGCCCCCGGACAGGGGGGACGACTAATGAAAAACTGTTTTTT
many,TRBV28,TRBD2,15,TRBJ2-1,CASSLAGGPLNEQFF,TGTGCCAGCAGTTTGGCGGGGGGGCCTCTTAATGAGCAGTTCTTC
many,TRBV27,.,14,TRBJ1-5,CASSLVQGNQPQHF,TGTGCCAGCAGTTTAGTACAGGGCAATCAGCCCCAGCATTTT
.,TRBV28,.,13,TRBJ2-5,CASSWGKKETQYF,TGTGCCAGCAGCTGGGGAAAAAAAGAGACCCAGTACTTC
few,TRBV18,.,17,TRBJ1-3,CASSPRGTAFSGNTIYF,TGTGCCAGCTCACCAAGGGGGACCGCGTTCTCTGGAAACACCATATATTTT
many,TRBV28,TRBD1,16,TRBJ2-1,CASSSWGDRGGNEQFF,TGTGCCAGCAGCTCATGGGGGGACAGGGGTGGGAATGAGCAGTTCTTC
few,TRBV27,.,11,TRBJ2-7,CASRDYFEQYF,TGTGCCAGCCGAGACTACTTCGAGCAGTACTTC
many,TRBV5-6,.,12,TRBJ1-2,CASSFVSHGYTF,TGTGCCAGCAGCTTTGTATCTCATGGCTACACCTTC
many,TRBV19,TRBD2,14,TRBJ2-1,CASSQRTSPNEQFF,TGTGCCAGTTCTCAGAGGACTAGCCCGAATGAGCAGTTCTTC
medium-sized,TRBV10-3,TRBD1,13,TRBJ1-1,CAINIQGGTEAFF,TGTGCCATCAACATCCAGGGGGGGACTGAAGCTTTCTTT
many,TRBV20-1,.,16,TRBJ1-5,CSARVAQRYSNQPQHF,TGCAGTGCTAGAGTGGCGCAGCGATATAGCAATCAGCCCCAGCATTTT
.,TRBV24-1,.,12,TRBJ2-5,CATSRGMETQYF,TGTGCCACCAGTCGGGGGATGGAGACCCAGTACTTC
.,TRBV20-1,.,16,TRBJ2-2,CSARDRRTGNTGELFF,TGCAGTGCTAGAGATCGCAGGACGGGGAACACCGGGGAGCTGTTTTTT
.,TRBV2,TRBD2,13,TRBJ2-7,CASNLAGGNEQYF,TGTGCCAGCAACCTAGCGGGGGGGAACGAGCAGTACTTC
.,TRBV12-3/TRBV12-4,TRBD1,15,TRBJ1-4,CASSPTGGREEKLFF,TGTGCCAGCAGTCCGACAGGGGGCAGAGAGGAAAAACTGTTTTTT
many,TRBV4-3,.,15,TRBJ2-1,CASSSRLVRDNEQFF,TGCGCCAGCAGCTCGCGGCTCGTTCGGGACAATGAGCAGTTCTTC
many,TRBV4-2,TRBD2,15,TRBJ2-5,CASSQSSSGGQTQYF,TGTGCCAGCAGCCAATCGTCTAGCGGGGGACAGACCCAGTACTTC
many,TRBV28,.,18,TRBJ2-5,CASSLLSYRTQGQETQYF,TGTGCCAGCAGTTTATTGTCCTACAGGACCCAAGGCCAAGAGACCCAGTACTTC
many,TRBV7-2,TRBD1,16,TRBJ2-5,CASSVYGTDYQETQYF,TGTGCCAGCAGCGTGTACGGGACAGACTACCAAGAGACCCAGTACTTC
many,TRBV28,.,16,TRBJ2-2,CASSFWQVANTGELFF,TGTGCCAGCAGTTTCTGGCAGGTCGCGAACACCGGGGAGCTGTTTTTT
many,TRBV5-6,.,11,TRBJ2-3,CASSQGVTQYF,TGTGCCAGCAGCCAAGGGGTTACGCAGTATTTT
many,TRBV29-1,TRBD1,18,TRBJ1-5,CRTGTGGKGNYSNQPQHF,TGCAGAACCGGGACAGGGGGAAAGGGAAACTATAGCAATCAGCCCCAGCATTTT
.,TRBV28,.,16,TRBJ2-3,CASSLGRAVSTDTQYF,TGTGCCAGCAGTTTGGGGCGTGCTGTTTCGACAGATACGCAGTATTTT
.,TRBV7-3,TRBD2,13,TRBJ2-3,CASSPGLADTQYF,TGTGCCAGCAGCCCGGGACTAGCAGATACGCAGTATTTT
.,TRBV5-4,.,15,TRBJ1-1,CASSLLPQSGTEAFF,TGTGCCAGCAGCTTGCTCCCGCAGAGTGGCACTGAAGCTTTCTTT
many,TRBV20-1,.,14,TRBJ2-6,CSAITVIGANVLTF,TGCAGTGCTATAACCGTAATTGGGGCCAACGTCCTGACTTTC
many,TRBV4-1,TRBD1,16,TRBJ2-3,CASSQGAGQGAYTQYF,TGCGCCAGCAGCCAAGGGGCGGGACAGGGGGCTTATACGCAGTATTTT
.,TRBV29-1,TRBD1,12,TRBJ1-1,CSGGQGNTEAFF,TGCAGCGGGGGACAGGGGAACACTGAAGCTTTCTTT
many,TRBV9,.,13,TRBJ1-5,CASSVGELEPQHF,TGTGCCAGCAGCGTTGGCGAGTTGGAGCCCCAGCATTTT